The 2 T cell receptor beta chains below come from one sample, sequenced in a study of blood T cell repertoires in COVID-19. Some clones are missing from TCRdb's copy, which holds only in-frame ones; the method was immunoSEQ multiplex PCR. This sample has 180,000 or so clones, with around 87% found just once. Sequences were obtained from peripheral blood. The receptors here all came from a man aged 45-60 years with acute or convalescent COVID-19.

In nucleotides, the CDR3 is TGTGCCAGCAGCTTGGTAGCAGCGGGGGGGCGCGGGGAGCTGTTTTTT. Its translation is CASSLVAAGGRGELFF. The genes are TRBV5-4 and TRBJ2-2, with 10 bases fitting TRBD2. Germline CDR1 SGHNT, CDR2 YYREEE (reference sequence). The V gene end was trimmed by 0 bases and the J gene end by 7 bases; junction bases not matched to a gene: 6. This CDR3 spans 16 amino acids.

Here the CDR3 reads CASSPTPSGGFEQFF. The CDR3 bases are TGTGCCAGCAGCCCGACCCCTAGCGGCGGTTTTGAGCAGTTCTTC. The chain has TRBV5-5 and TRBJ2-1; 7 bases are a match to TRBD2. The CDR3 totals 15 residues. J lost 9 bases, V lost 4 bases, and 13 bases had no gene match. Per the germline V gene, CDR1 is SGHKS and CDR2 is YYEKEE (reference sequence).